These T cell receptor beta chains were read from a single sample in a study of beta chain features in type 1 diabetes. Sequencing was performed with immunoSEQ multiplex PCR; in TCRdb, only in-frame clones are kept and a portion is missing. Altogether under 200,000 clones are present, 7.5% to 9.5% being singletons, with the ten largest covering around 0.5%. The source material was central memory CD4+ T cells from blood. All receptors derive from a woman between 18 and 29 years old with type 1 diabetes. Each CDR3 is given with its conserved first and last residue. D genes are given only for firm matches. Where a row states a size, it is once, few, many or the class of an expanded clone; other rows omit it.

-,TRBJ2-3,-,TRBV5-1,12,CASSPLRDTQYF,TGCGCCAGCAGCCCCCTGAGAGATACGCAGTATTTT
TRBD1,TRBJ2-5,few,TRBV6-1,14,CASKGTVNQETQYF,TGTGCCAGCAAGGGGACAGTAAACCAAGAGACCCAGTACTTC
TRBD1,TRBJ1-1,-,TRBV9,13,CASSVGGTDEAFF,TGTGCCAGCAGCGTAGGGGGGACAGATGAAGCTTTCTTT
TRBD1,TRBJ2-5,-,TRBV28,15,CASSSTGALGETQYF,TGTGCCAGCAGTTCGACAGGGGCGCTAGGAGAGACCCAGTACTTC
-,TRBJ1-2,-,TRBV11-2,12,CASSHQGSGYTF,TGTGCCAGCAGCCACCAGGGCTCGGGCTACACCTTC
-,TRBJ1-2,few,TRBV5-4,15,CASSLDLQGNYGYTF,TGTGCCAGCAGCTTGGACCTACAGGGCAACTATGGCTACACCTTC
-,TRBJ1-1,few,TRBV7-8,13,CALRRLGNTEAFF,TGTGCCCTTCGCCGCCTCGGGAACACTGAAGCTTTCTTT
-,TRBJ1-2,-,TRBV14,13,CASSNGRNYGYTF,TGTGCCAGCAGCAACGGTCGGAACTATGGCTACACCTTC
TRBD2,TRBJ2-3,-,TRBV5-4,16,CASSYGTSGSTDTQYF,TGTGCCAGCAGCTATGGGACTAGCGGGAGTACTGATACGCAGTATTTT
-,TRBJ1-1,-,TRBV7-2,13,CASSLDVGGGAFF,TGTGCCAGCAGCTTAGACGTTGGCGGAGGCGCTTTCTTT
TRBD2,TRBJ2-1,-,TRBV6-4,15,CASSEGLAKYNEQFF,TGTGCCAGCAGTGAAGGACTAGCGAAATACAATGAGCAGTTCTTC
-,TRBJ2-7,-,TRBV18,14,CASSPGLISYEQYF,TGTGCCAGCTCGCCCGGACTGATTTCTTACGAGCAGTACTTC
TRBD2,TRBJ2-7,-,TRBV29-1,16,CSVVVLAGTEQDEQYF,TGCAGCGTAGTTGTACTAGCGGGAACCGAGCAGGACGAGCAGTACTTC
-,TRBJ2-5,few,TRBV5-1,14,CASSPGREQETQYF,TGCGCCAGCAGCCCCGGGCGGGAACAAGAGACCCAGTACTTC
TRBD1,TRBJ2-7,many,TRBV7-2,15,CASSLAGTGGYEQYF,TGTGCCAGCAGCTTAGCCGGGACAGGGGGCTACGAGCAGTACTTC
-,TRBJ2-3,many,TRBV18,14,CASSPGLGTDTQYF,TGTGCCAGCTCACCAGGCCTAGGCACAGATACGCAGTATTTT
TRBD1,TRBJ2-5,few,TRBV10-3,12,CAIRGTEETQYF,TGTGCCATCAGAGGGACAGAAGAGACCCAGTACTTC
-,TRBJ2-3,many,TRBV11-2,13,CASSLAGTDTQYF,TGTGCCAGCAGCTTAGCGGGGACAGATACGCAGTATTTT
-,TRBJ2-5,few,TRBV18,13,CASSPPEWGPSYF,TGTGCCAGCTCACCACCGGAGTGGGGCCCTAGTTACTTC
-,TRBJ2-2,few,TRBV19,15,CASRTSGVNTGELFF,TGTGCCAGTAGAACCTCAGGGGTGAACACCGGGGAGCTGTTTTTT
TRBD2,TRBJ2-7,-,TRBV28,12,CASSFLSGEQYF,TGTGCCAGCAGTTTTCTTAGCGGGGAGCAGTACTTC
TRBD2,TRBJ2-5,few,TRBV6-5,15,CASLSLAGELQTQYF,TGTGCCAGCCTTAGTCTAGCGGGAGAGCTACAGACCCAGTACTTC
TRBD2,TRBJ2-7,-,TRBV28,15,CASNPPGRGRSEQYF,TGTGCCAGCAACCCCCCGGGGAGGGGTCGGTCCGAGCAGTACTTC